These T cell receptor beta chains were read from a single sample in a study of CD8 T cells in Susac syndrome. One entry per CDR3 protein results from TCRdb running MiXCR on the immunoSEQ multiplex PCR reads. Of 250,000 to 350,000 distinct CDR3 sequences detected, about 91% appear once; the ten largest clones hold about 0.07%. Input material: CD4+ T cells from PBMCs. These receptors came from a human donor with multiple sclerosis. The CDR3 runs from the conserved cysteine through the conserved F or W. The D gene is left open where the match is weak. The size entry is marked missing in some rows and otherwise reads once, few, many or a size class.

J gene,V gene,D gene,clone size,CDR3 protein,CDR3 DNA
TRBJ2-1,TRBV9,TRBD2,once,CASSVVAGKGEQFF,TGTGCCAGCAGCGTAGTAGCGGGAAAGGGTGAGCAGTTCTTC
TRBJ1-2,TRBV5-1,TRBD1,.,CASSSRDSSNYGYTF,TGCGCCAGCAGCTCGCGGGACAGTTCTAACTATGGCTACACCTTC
TRBJ1-5,TRBV12-3/TRBV12-4,.,.,CASSGSNQPQHF,TGTGCCAGTAGTGGAAGCAATCAGCCCCAGCATTTT
TRBJ1-1,TRBV10-3,.,.,CAISTGLDTEAFF,TGTGCCATCAGTACAGGGTTGGACACTGAAGCTTTCTTT
TRBJ2-3,TRBV29-1,TRBD2,once,CSVKLAGVTDTQYF,TGCAGCGTTAAACTAGCGGGTGTCACAGATACGCAGTATTTT
TRBJ2-3,TRBV7-8,TRBD2,.,CASSPRGTSGPSTDTQYF,TGTGCCAGCAGCCCGAGAGGGACTAGCGGGCCTAGCACAGATACGCAGTATTTT
TRBJ1-1,TRBV5-1,TRBD1,.,CASSQGVRDSTEAFF,TGCGCCAGCAGTCAGGGAGTTAGGGACAGCACTGAAGCTTTCTTT
TRBJ1-1,TRBV29-1,.,.,CSVGPHQEAFF,TGCAGCGTCGGGCCCCATCAGGAAGCTTTCTTT
TRBJ1-1,TRBV6-2/TRBV6-3,.,.,CASSSGPEAFF,TGTGCCAGCAGCTCCGGCCCTGAAGCTTTCTTT
TRBJ2-2,TRBV14,.,.,CASSQDLDPYTGELFF,TGTGCCAGCAGCCAAGACTTGGACCCCTACACCGGGGAGCTGTTTTTT
TRBJ1-6,TRBV9,.,.,CASSASDLSPLHF,TGTGCCAGCAGCGCCTCTGACCTTTCACCCCTCCACTTT
TRBJ1-1,TRBV30,.,.,CAWSYGEGAFF,TGTGCCTGGAGTTATGGGGAGGGGGCTTTCTTT
TRBJ1-5,TRBV20-1,.,.,CSARDPTSGHQPQHF,TGCAGTGCTAGAGACCCAACAAGCGGGCATCAGCCCCAGCATTTT
TRBJ1-5,TRBV4-3,TRBD1,.,CASSPWTGGQPQHF,TGCGCCAGCAGCCCCTGGACAGGCGGTCAGCCCCAGCATTTT
TRBJ1-4,TRBV7-9,.,.,CASSSFSVNNEKLFF,TGTGCCAGCAGCTCCTTCTCAGTCAATAATGAAAAACTGTTTTTT
TRBJ1-5,TRBV2,.,.,CASSAQGFSNQPQHF,TGTGCCAGCAGCGCACAGGGTTTTAGCAATCAGCCCCAGCATTTT
TRBJ1-1,TRBV23-1,.,.,CASSQAEGGNTEAFF,TGCGCCAGCAGTCAAGCCGAGGGTGGGAACACTGAAGCTTTCTTT